Included here is one TCR beta chain sequence, with context. This entry comes from a study of metastatic and nonmetastatic thyroid tumors. Thyroid surgery was performed in patients who had received no treatment beforehand. Looked up from germline, CDR1 is LGHDT and CDR2 is YNNKEL (reference sequence). The CDR3 is 14 amino acids. The ends were cut back, 0 bases at V and 9 bases at J, with 9 bases in the middle. TCRdb re-analyzed the PCR reads through MiXCR. The sample has about 43,000 clones; 24% are singletons. The chain carries TRBV3-1 and TRBJ2-6; a weak D match, TRBD2 (6 bases). The sequenced sample consisted of tumor tissue. This sequence originates from a female donor with papillary thyroid cancer or a benign thyroid nodule (not recorded which). Some clones in this sample may be carry-over from other donors' samples. CDR3 loop: CASSQDRRGNVLTF. In DNA, the CDR3 is TGTGCCAGCAGCCAAGATAGGCGGGGCAACGTCCTGACTTTC.